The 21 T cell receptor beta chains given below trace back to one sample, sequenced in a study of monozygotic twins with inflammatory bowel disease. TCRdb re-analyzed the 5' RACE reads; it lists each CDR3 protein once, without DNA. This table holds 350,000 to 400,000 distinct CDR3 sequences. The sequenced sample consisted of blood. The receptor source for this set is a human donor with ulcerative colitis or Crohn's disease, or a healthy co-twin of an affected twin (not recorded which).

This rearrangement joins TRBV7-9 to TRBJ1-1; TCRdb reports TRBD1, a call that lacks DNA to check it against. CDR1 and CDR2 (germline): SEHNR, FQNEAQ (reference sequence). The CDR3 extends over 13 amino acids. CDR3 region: CASSSSGVTEAFF. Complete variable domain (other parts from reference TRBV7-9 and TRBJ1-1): DTGVSQNPRHKITKRGQNVTFRCDPISEHNRLYWYRQTLGQGPEFLTYFQNEAQLEKSRLLSDRFSAERPKGSFSTLEIQRTEQGDSAMYLCASSSSGVTEAFFGQGTRLTVV.

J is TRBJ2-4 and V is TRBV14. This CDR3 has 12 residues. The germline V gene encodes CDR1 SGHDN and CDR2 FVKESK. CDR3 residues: CASSQTKNIQYF. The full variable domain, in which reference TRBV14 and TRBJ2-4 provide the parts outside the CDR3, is EAGVTQFPSHSVIEKGQTVTLRCDPISGHDNLYWYRRVMGKEIKFLLHFVKESKQDESGMPNNRFLAERTGGTYSTLKVQPAELEDSGVYFCASSQTKNIQYFGAGTRLSVL.

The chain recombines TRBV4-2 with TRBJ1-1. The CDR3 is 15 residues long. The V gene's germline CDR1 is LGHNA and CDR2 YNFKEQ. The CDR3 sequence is CASSPQQSANTEAFF.

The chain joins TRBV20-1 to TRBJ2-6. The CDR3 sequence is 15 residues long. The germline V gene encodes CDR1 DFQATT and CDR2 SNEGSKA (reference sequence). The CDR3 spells CSARALGSGANVLTF.

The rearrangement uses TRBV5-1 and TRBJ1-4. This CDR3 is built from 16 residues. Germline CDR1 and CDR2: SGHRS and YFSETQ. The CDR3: CASSLGQEGGNEKLFF.

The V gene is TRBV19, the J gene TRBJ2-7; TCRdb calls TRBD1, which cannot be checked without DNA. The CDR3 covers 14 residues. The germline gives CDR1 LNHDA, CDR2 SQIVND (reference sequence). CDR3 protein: CASARDRGSYEQYF. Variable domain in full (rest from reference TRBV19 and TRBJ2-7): DGGITQSPKYLFRKEGQNVTLSCEQNLNHDAMYWYRQDPGQGLRLIYYSQIVNDFQKGDIAEGYSVSREKKESFPLTVTSAQKNPTAFYLCASARDRGSYEQYFGPGTRLTVT.

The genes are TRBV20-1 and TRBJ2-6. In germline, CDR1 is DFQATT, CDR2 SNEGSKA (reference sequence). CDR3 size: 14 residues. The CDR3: CSASRGSGANVLTF.

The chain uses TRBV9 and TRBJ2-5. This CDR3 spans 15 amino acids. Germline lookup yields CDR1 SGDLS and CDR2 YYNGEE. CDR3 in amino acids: CASSVMASYGEIQYF. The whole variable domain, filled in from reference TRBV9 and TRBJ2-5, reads DSGVTQTPKHLITATGQRVTLRCSPRSGDLSVYWYQQSLDQGLQFLIQYYNGEERAKGNILERFSAQQFPDLHSELNLSSLELGDSALYFCASSVMASYGEIQYFGPGTRLLVL.

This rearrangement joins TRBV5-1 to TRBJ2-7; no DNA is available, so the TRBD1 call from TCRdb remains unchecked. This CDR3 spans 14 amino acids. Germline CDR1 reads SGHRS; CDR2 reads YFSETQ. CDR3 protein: CASSPYRGTYEQYF.

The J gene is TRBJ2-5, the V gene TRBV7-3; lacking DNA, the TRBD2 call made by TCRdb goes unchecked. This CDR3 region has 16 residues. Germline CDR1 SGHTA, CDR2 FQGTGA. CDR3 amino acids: CASSMGLAGVEETQYF.

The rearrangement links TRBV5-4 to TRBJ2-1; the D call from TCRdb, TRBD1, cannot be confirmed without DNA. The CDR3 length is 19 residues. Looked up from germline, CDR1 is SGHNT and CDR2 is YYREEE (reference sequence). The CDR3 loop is CASSSQDRGPSFSYNEQFF.

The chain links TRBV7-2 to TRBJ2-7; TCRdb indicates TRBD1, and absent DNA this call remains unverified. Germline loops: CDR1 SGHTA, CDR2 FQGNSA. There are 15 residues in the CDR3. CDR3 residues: CASSPRGDSYYEQYF.

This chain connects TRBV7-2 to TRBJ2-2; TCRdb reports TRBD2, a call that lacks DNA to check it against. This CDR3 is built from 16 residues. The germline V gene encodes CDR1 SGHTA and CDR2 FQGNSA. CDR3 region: CASSPQGRGGTGELFF.

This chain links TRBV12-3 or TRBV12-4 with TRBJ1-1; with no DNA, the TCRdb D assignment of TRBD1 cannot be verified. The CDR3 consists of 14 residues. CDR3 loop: CASSLRGGNTEAFF.

The CDR3 reads CSAPQRSGIGYNEQFF. The chain links TRBV20-1 to TRBJ2-1; absent DNA, TCRdb's TRBD2 call cannot be checked. The CDR3 runs 16 residues. Germline-derived CDR1 and CDR2 are DFQATT and SNEGSKA (reference sequence).

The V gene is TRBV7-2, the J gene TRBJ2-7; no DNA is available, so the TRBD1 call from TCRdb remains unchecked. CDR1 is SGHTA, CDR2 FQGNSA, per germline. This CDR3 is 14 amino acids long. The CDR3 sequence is CASSSGQGRYEQYF.

The chain's CDR3 is CSVDHDFLGEAFF. The V gene is TRBV29-1, the J gene TRBJ1-1. Per the germline V gene, CDR1 is SQVTM and CDR2 is ANQGSEA. The CDR3 length is 13 residues.

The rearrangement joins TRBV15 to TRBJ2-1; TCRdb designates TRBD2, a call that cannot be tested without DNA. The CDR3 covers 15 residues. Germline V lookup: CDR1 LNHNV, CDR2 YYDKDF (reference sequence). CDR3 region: CATSSSGSSYNEQFF.

Here the CDR3 reads CASSLKGDGYTF. The V call is TRBV27, the J call TRBJ1-2. Germline V lookup: CDR1 MNHEY, CDR2 SMNVEV (reference sequence). There are 12 residues in the CDR3.

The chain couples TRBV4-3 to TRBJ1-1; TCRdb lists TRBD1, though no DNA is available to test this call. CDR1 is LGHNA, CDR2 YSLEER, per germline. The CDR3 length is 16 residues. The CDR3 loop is CASSQTGTERDTEAFF.

CDR3 in amino acids: CASSLGQGGSRQPQHF. This chain connects TRBV7-2 to TRBJ1-5. The germline CDR1 and CDR2 sequences are SGHTA and FQGNSA. This CDR3 spans 16 amino acids.